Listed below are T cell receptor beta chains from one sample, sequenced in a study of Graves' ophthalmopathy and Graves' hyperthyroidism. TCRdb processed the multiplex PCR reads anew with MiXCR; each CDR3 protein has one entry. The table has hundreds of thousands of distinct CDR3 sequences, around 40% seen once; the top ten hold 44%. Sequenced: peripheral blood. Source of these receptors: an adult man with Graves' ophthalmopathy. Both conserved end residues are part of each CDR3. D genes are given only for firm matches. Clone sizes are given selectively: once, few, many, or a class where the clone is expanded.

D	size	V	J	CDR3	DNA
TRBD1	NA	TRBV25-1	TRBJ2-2	CASSEWGQGRSGELFF	TGTGCCAGCAGTGAATGGGGACAGGGCAGGTCCGGGGAGCTGTTTTTT
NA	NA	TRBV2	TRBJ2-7	CASSEGPQVNEQYF	TGTGCCAGCAGTGAAGGGCCCCAGGTCAATGAGCAGTACTTC
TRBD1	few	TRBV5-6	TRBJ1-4	CASSFDRVGEKLFF	TGTGCCAGCAGCTTTGACAGGGTCGGGGAAAAACTGTTTTTT
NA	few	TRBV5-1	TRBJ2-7	CASSPWDTSRGYEQYF	TGCGCCAGCAGCCCATGGGACACCTCAAGAGGCTACGAGCAGTACTTC
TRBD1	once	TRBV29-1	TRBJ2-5	CSVHSRDRGQETQYF	TGCAGCGTCCATAGTAGGGACAGGGGGCAAGAGACCCAGTACTTC
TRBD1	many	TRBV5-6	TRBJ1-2	CASRQTGTAYGYTF	TGTGCCAGCAGACAAACCGGGACAGCCTATGGCTACACCTTC
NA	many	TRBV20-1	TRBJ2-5	CSARGERQETQYF	TGCAGTGCTAGGGGGGAGCGTCAAGAGACCCAGTACTTC
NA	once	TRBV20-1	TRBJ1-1	CSESGQSDAFF	TGCAGTGAATCAGGACAGAGCGATGCTTTCTTT
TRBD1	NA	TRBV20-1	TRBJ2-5	CSAKYRGLGGETQYF	TGCAGTGCTAAGTACAGGGGGCTAGGAGGAGAGACCCAGTACTTC
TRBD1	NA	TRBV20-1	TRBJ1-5	CSALQTQGGGNQPQHF	TGCAGTGCCCTCCAAACACAGGGGGGCGGCAATCAGCCCCAGCATTTT
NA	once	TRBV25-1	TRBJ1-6	CASSASQGIVYNSPLHF	TGTGCCAGCAGTGCTAGTCAGGGGATAGTCTATAATTCACCCCTCCACTTT
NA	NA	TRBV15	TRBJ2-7	CATSRDPTSYEQYF	TGTGCCACCAGCAGAGATCCAACCTCCTACGAGCAGTACTTC
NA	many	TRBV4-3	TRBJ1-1	CASSQDGRNTEAFF	TGCGCCAGCAGCCAAGATGGAAGGAACACTGAAGCTTTCTTT
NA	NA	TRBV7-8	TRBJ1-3	CASNLGGVPGNTIYF	TGTGCCAGCAATCTGGGAGGGGTGCCTGGAAACACCATATATTTT
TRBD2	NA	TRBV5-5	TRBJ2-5	CASSFLRGGPETQYF	TGTGCCAGCAGCTTCTTACGGGGGGGTCCAGAGACCCAGTACTTC
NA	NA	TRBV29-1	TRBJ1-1	CSVDRAVGNTEAFF	TGCAGCGTTGACAGGGCAGTGGGCAACACTGAAGCTTTCTTT
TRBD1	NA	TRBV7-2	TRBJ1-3	CASSGNDRGGNTIYF	TGTGCCAGCAGCGGCAACGACAGGGGTGGAAACACCATATATTTT
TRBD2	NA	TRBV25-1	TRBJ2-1	CASSRTGLAGINLFF	TGTGCCAGCAGTCGTACGGGACTAGCGGGGATTAATCTGTTCTTC
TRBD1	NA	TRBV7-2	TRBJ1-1	CASSPSWGQTTEAFF	TGTGCCAGCAGCCCGAGCTGGGGACAGACCACTGAAGCTTTCTTT
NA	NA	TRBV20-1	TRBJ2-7	CSASMPEQYF	TGCAGTGCCTCCATGCCTGAGCAGTACTTC
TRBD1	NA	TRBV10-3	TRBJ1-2	CASKRGQWDGYTF	TGTGCCAGCAAGCGGGGACAGTGGGATGGCTACACCTTC
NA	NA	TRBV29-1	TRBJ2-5	CSAYVGGFSVQAQYF	TGCAGCGCATACGTTGGGGGCTTCTCCGTCCAGGCCCAGTACTTC
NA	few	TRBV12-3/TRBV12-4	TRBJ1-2	CASSEPLDRRKTTF	TGTGCCAGCAGCGAACCGCTCGACAGGCGAAAAACCACCTTC
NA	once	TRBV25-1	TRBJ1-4	CAWGRDGPSEKLFF	TGTGCCTGGGGGAGGGACGGCCCAAGTGAAAAACTGTTTTTT
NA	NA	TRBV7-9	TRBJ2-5	CASSSSQSSQETQYF	TGTGCCAGCAGCTCCAGTCAGAGTAGCCAAGAGACCCAGTACTTC
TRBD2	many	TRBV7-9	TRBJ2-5	CASSLAQTSGYKETQYF	TGTGCCAGCAGCTTAGCGCAAACTAGCGGATATAAAGAGACCCAGTACTTC
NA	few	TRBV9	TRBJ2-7	CASSIGPGHNYEQYF	TGTGCCAGCAGCATAGGACCGGGACACAACTACGAGCAGTACTTC
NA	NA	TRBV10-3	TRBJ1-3	CASAAGVSGNTIYF	TGTGCCAGCGCTGCGGGCGTCTCTGGAAACACCATATATTTT
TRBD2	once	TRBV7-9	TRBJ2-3	CASSRQWTSGADTDTQYF	TGTGCCAGCAGCAGACAGTGGACTAGCGGGGCTGACACAGATACGCAGTATTTT